What follows are 30 T cell receptor beta chains derived from one specimen sequenced in a study of response to subunit inactivated influenza vaccine. TCRdb re-derived calls from the RT-PCR reads in MiXCR, one entry per CDR3 protein. The sample carries around 750,000 distinct CDR3 sequences, approximately 22% recorded once. The material sequenced was PBMCs from blood, taken 5 days after vaccination. The source is a man aged 50 to 60 who received an inactivated influenza vaccine.

This clonotype has just a few counts. The rearrangement links TRBV6-5 to TRBJ2-1; tentatively, D is TRBD1 (6 bases). The V gene lost 0 bases and the J gene lost 2 bases, with 11 bases spanning the gap. The germline gives CDR1 MNHEY, CDR2 SVGAGI. The CDR3 has 16 residues. CDR3 sequence reads: CASSYSQGRTYNEQFF. CDR3 DNA sequence: TGTGCCAGCAGTTACTCACAGGGCAGGACCTACAATGAGCAGTTCTTC.

The chain uses TRBV9 and TRBJ2-2; tentatively, D is TRBD1 or TRBD2 (6 bases each). The CDR3 runs to 16 residues. In germline, CDR1 is SGDLS, CDR2 YYNGEE. V dropped 0 bases and J dropped 2 bases, with 11 bases sitting between them. CDR3 in amino acids: CASSVVGGPNTGELFF. DNA of the CDR3: TGTGCCAGCAGCGTAGTCGGGGGCCCAAACACCGGGGAGCTGTTTTTT.

This chain connects TRBV20-1 to TRBJ2-3, with D possibly being TRBD2 (5 bases). CDR1 is DFQATT and CDR2 is SNEGSKA in the germline V gene (reference sequence). This CDR3 contains 14 residues. The V and J ends lost 3 bases and 5 bases respectively, with 15 bases between them. The CDR3 protein is CSARRALRLDTQYF. The DNA for the CDR3 is TGCAGTGCTAGGAGGGCGCTGAGGTTAGATACGCAGTATTTT.

In its sample, this clonotype was seen many times. The gene calls are TRBV29-1 and TRBJ2-5; D remains unclear. This CDR3 spans 13 amino acids. V was clipped by 0 bases and J by 1 base, with 6 bases between them. The germline gives CDR1 SQVTM, CDR2 ANQGSEA. This chain's CDR3 is CSVEESVQETQYF. CDR3 bases: TGCAGCGTTGAAGAATCGGTCCAAGAGACCCAGTACTTC.

This clonotype was seen a few times. The DNA of the CDR3 is TGCAGTGCTGGGACCGGGTCCCGCTATGGCTACACCTTC. It yields the protein CSAGTGSRYGYTF. The chain is built from TRBV20-1 and TRBJ1-2; possibly TRBD1 for D (5 bases). The germline gives CDR1 DFQATT, CDR2 SNEGSKA (reference sequence). Between the trimmed V and J ends, which lost 5 bases and 4 bases, there was a span of 14 bases. The CDR3 sequence is 13 residues long.

This chain joins TRBV6-2 or TRBV6-3 and TRBJ2-1, with D possibly being TRBD1 (6 bases). Germline V gene sequence: CDR1 MNHEY, CDR2 SVGEGT. The germline V and J ends were trimmed by 4 bases and 4 bases, with 14 bases remaining between them. The CDR3 consists of 15 residues. The CDR3 nucleotides are TGTGCCAGCAGTTTACGGGACACCCATTACAATGAGCAGTTCTTC. Its protein is CASSLRDTHYNEQFF.

This clonotype appeared a single time. One end of the junction varies from germline; a read error may be responsible. The CDR3 sequence: CASSPMLAKNVQYF. In DNA form, the CDR3 reads TGTGCCAGCAGCCCCATGCTAGCCAAAAACGTTCAGTACTTC. The chain combines TRBV3-1 with TRBJ2-4, with D maybe TRBD2 (5 bases). The CDR3 length is 14 residues. From germline, CDR1 is LGHDT and CDR2 YNNKEL (reference sequence).

The rearrangement links TRBV7-8 to TRBJ1-5; D unclear. The CDR3 length is 15 residues. The ends were cut back, 4 bases at V and 7 bases at J, with 17 bases in the middle. Per the germline V gene, CDR1 is SGHVS and CDR2 is FQNEAQ. The CDR3 is CASSSGRELGQPQHF. The CDR3 region has the DNA TGTGCCAGCAGCTCGGGGAGGGAGTTAGGGCAGCCCCAGCATTTT.

The gene calls are TRBV15 and TRBJ2-7; weak D call: TRBD2 (5 bases). V lost 0 bases and J 4 bases, leaving 7 bases between the germline ends. From germline, CDR1 is LNHNV and CDR2 YYDKDF (reference sequence). The CDR3 covers 13 residues. This CDR3 is CATSRDEGYEQYF. DNA for the CDR3: TGTGCCACCAGCAGAGATGAGGGATACGAGCAGTACTTC. The full variable domain, completed using reference TRBV15 and TRBJ2-7, is DAMVIQNPRYQVTQFGKPVTLSCSQTLNHNVMYWYQQKSSQAPKLLFHYYDKDFNNEADTPDNFQSRRPNTSFCFLDIRSPGLGDTAMYLCATSRDEGYEQYFGPGTRLTVT.

The chain joins TRBV4-3 to TRBJ2-1; 13 bases align to TRBD2. The junction had 4 bases not matched to a gene; V was cut back by 4 bases and J by 4 bases. CDR3 length equals 16 residues. Germline V gene lookup returns CDR1 LGHNA and CDR2 YSLEER. Here the CDR3 reads CASSLMTSGGYNEQFF. CDR3 coding DNA: TGCGCCAGCAGCCTGATGACTAGCGGGGGGTACAATGAGCAGTTCTTC.

This clonotype was observed a few times. The CDR3 sequence: CASTPSGWTQYF. CDR3 DNA: TGTGCCAGCACTCCGTCTGGCTGGACCCAGTACTTC. The rearrangement uses TRBV12-3 or TRBV12-4 and TRBJ2-5; D not certain. V shed 7 bases and J shed 7 bases, with 13 bases lying between them. This CDR3 is 12 amino acids long.

J is TRBJ2-2 and V is TRBV28; unclear D gene. CDR1 is MDHEN, CDR2 SYDVKM, per germline. This CDR3 region has 13 residues. The ends were cut back, 6 bases at V and 5 bases at J, with 10 bases in the middle. The DNA for the CDR3 is TGTGCCAGCAGCCGACACGGAACCGGGGAGCTGTTTTTT. This translates into CASSRHGTGELFF.

This clonotype was observed a few times. V usage is TRBV5-5 and J usage is TRBJ2-7; TRBD1 agrees at 9 bases. The CDR3 consists of 15 residues. Trimming at V came to 5 bases and at J to 3 bases, leaving 9 bases not matched to a gene. From germline, CDR1 is SGHKS and CDR2 YYEKEE (reference sequence). This chain's CDR3 is CASSQGQGYIYEQYF. CDR3 DNA: TGTGCCAGCAGTCAGGGACAGGGATATATCTACGAGCAGTACTTC.

This clonotype has more than one count but fewer than ten. V is TRBV9 and J is TRBJ2-2; the D is unclear. The CDR3 has 14 amino acids. Germline values: CDR1 SGDLS, CDR2 YYNGEE. Trimming stripped 0 bases from V and 7 bases from J, with 10 bases between. The CDR3 nucleotides are TGTGCCAGCAGCGTAGATTTGGGGATCGGGGAGCTGTTTTTT. It translates to CASSVDLGIGELFF.

V is TRBV20-1 and J is TRBJ1-1, with D maybe TRBD1 (6 bases). The CDR3 is 12 residues long. The V gene's germline CDR1 is DFQATT and CDR2 SNEGSKA (reference sequence). The DNA of the CDR3 is TGCAGCTTAGGGGGGTGGAACACTGAAGCTTTCTTT. It is translated as CSLGGWNTEAFF.

This clonotype was counted a single time. V usage is TRBV5-1 and J usage is TRBJ2-1, with D perhaps matching TRBD2 (6 bases). V was trimmed by 5 bases and J by 4 bases, leaving 19 bases between them. The CDR3 length is 16 residues. Looked up from germline, CDR1 is SGHRS and CDR2 is YFSETQ. Here the CDR3 DNA reads TGCGCCAGCAGTCTTACGGCGGGGTCCAAGTACAATGAGCAGTTCTTC. This codes for CASSLTAGSKYNEQFF. Based on the CDR3 plus reference TRBV5-1 and TRBJ2-1, the full variable domain is KAGVTQTPRYLIKTRGQQVTLSCSPISGHRSVSWYQQTPGQGLQFLFEYFSETQRNKGNFPGRFSGRQFSNSRSEMNVSTLELGDSALYLCASSLTAGSKYNEQFFGPGTRLTVL.

In DNA form, the CDR3 reads TGTGCCACCAGTCCGACAGGCTCCTACAATGAGCAGTTCTTC. Amino acids: CATSPTGSYNEQFF. The rearrangement joins TRBV24-1 to TRBJ2-1, with a weak D call TRBD1 (6 bases). The germline V gene encodes CDR1 KGHDR and CDR2 SFDVKD. V lost 6 bases to trimming and J lost 0 bases, with 8 bases between them. The CDR3 runs to 14 residues.

V and J are TRBV29-1 and TRBJ2-6; no clear D gene. This CDR3 contains 13 residues. Germline-derived CDR1 and CDR2 are SQVTM and ANQGSEA. V was clipped by 1 base and J by 2 bases, with 3 bases between them. In nucleotides, the CDR3 is TGCAGCGTTGAAGGGACTGGGGCCAACGTCCTGACTTTC. Its translation: CSVEGTGANVLTF.

This chain joins TRBV9 and TRBJ1-6; D not resolved. The V end lost 0 bases, the J end lost 5 bases, and 6 bases lay between the germline ends. The germline V gene encodes CDR1 SGDLS and CDR2 YYNGEE. CDR3 size: 14 residues. The CDR3 DNA is TGTGCCAGCAGCGTAGGGAGGAATAATTCACCCCTCCACTTT. It translates to CASSVGRNNSPLHF.

This clonotype was counted between two and nine times. This sequence joins TRBV20-1 and TRBJ1-6, with D perhaps matching TRBD1 (5 bases). CDR3 length: 12 residues. In germline, CDR1 is DFQATT, CDR2 SNEGSKA (reference sequence). Trimming shortened V by 0 bases and J by 10 bases, and 7 bases separated the two germline ends. The CDR3 protein is CSARDRVSPLHF. In nucleotides, the CDR3 is TGCAGTGCTAGAGACAGGGTCTCACCCCTCCACTTT.

The chain employs TRBV2 and TRBJ2-1; 9 bases map to TRBD2. V lost 3 bases, J lost 7 bases, and 7 bases stayed unmatched. Germline loops: CDR1 SNHLY, CDR2 FYNNEI. This CDR3 comprises 15 residues. This CDR3 is CASSELPAGGNEQFF. Here the CDR3 DNA reads TGTGCCAGCAGTGAGCTCCCGGCGGGGGGGAATGAGCAGTTCTTC.

The chain combines TRBV7-8 with TRBJ2-7, with D tentatively TRBD2 (6 bases). The CDR3 has 15 residues. Trimming cost V 3 bases and J 3 bases, with 15 bases left between them. CDR1 SGHVS and CDR2 FQNEAQ come from the germline V gene. CDR3 loop: CASSLYREPFYEQYF. The CDR3 DNA reads as TGTGCCAGCAGCTTGTACCGGGAGCCTTTCTACGAGCAGTACTTC.

This clonotype was counted a few times. This chain's CDR3 is CASSHGTSGTQYF. The CDR3 DNA follows: TGTGCCAGCAGCCACGGCACTAGCGGGACGCAGTATTTT. The genes are TRBV3-1 and TRBJ2-3; 9 nucleotides align to TRBD2. V was pared by 3 bases and J by 9 bases, with 4 bases of the junction left unmatched. Per the germline V gene, CDR1 is LGHDT and CDR2 is YNNKEL (reference sequence). The CDR3 spans 13 residues.

This chain links TRBV18 with TRBJ1-2; possible D gene TRBD1, 6 bases. This CDR3 has 17 amino acids. CDR1 is KGHSH and CDR2 is LQKENI in the germline V gene. Trimming stripped 1 base from V and 0 bases from J, with 15 bases between. The CDR3 DNA reads as TGTGCCAGCTCACCACGGGACTCGGCAGGGGCTAACTATGGCTACACCTTC. Amino acids: CASSPRDSAGANYGYTF.

This clonotype was counted at least ten times. V is TRBV18 and J is TRBJ2-3; D remains ambiguous. Trimming took 1 base from V and 10 from J, leaving 15 bases between them. The CDR3 is 14 residues long. Germline V gene lookup returns CDR1 KGHSH and CDR2 LQKENI. In DNA, the CDR3 is TGTGCCAGCTCACCACGGGTTGAGCTATCCGCGCAGTATTTT. This sequence encodes CASSPRVELSAQYF.

The sample holds a few counts of this clonotype. The chain links TRBV20-1 to TRBJ2-5; D ambiguous. Per germline, CDR1 DFQATT and CDR2 SNEGSKA (reference sequence). CDR3 length: 16 amino acids. Trimming left V 0 bases short and J 2 bases short, with 16 bases between. The CDR3, as DNA: TGCAGTGCTAGAGATTTGGCCAGAGGATTTCAAGAGACCCAGTACTTC. It translates to CSARDLARGFQETQYF.

This clonotype was seen at least ten times. This chain uses TRBV4-1 with TRBJ2-3; no clear D gene. Trimming removed 1 base at V and 6 bases at J, with 14 bases between. The CDR3 is 15 amino acids. Germline loops: CDR1 MGHRA, CDR2 YSYEKL. This chain's CDR3 is CASSQGEDAPDTQYF. CDR3 nucleotide sequence: TGCGCCAGCAGCCAAGGGGAAGACGCCCCCGATACGCAGTATTTT.

CDR3 in amino acids: CSARGVPAGTDTQYF. The CDR3 nucleotides are TGCAGTGCTAGAGGGGTCCCCGCGGGAACAGATACGCAGTATTTT. The gene calls are TRBV20-1 and TRBJ2-3, with D possibly being TRBD2 (6 bases). Germline V gives CDR1 DFQATT, CDR2 SNEGSKA (reference sequence). V was pared by 1 base and J by 3 bases, with 14 bases between. The CDR3 spans 15 residues.

This clonotype was found a few times. This chain uses TRBV29-1 with TRBJ2-1, with D maybe TRBD1 (6 bases). The CDR3 runs to 13 residues. Germline V gene sequence: CDR1 SQVTM, CDR2 ANQGSEA. Trimming took 4 bases from V and 2 from J, leaving 9 bases between them. CDR3 region: CSVVQGPYNEQFF. CDR3 bases: TGCAGCGTTGTACAGGGACCCTACAATGAGCAGTTCTTC.

This clonotype was observed at least ten times. The V gene is TRBV24-1, the J gene TRBJ2-3; 14 positions agree with TRBD2. This CDR3 region has 14 residues. V lost 9 bases to trimming and J lost 5 bases; unmatched junction nucleotides: 3. CDR1 KGHDR and CDR2 SFDVKD come from the germline V gene. The chain's CDR3 is CATSTSGGGDTQYF. The CDR3, as DNA: TGTGCCACCTCGACTAGCGGGGGGGGAGATACGCAGTATTTT.